These T cell receptor beta chains were read from a single sample in a study of blood T cell repertoires in COVID-19. TCRdb's table, derived via immunoSEQ multiplex PCR, lists solely in-frame clones and lacks some. Among around 150,000 clones listed, around 80% were seen once. The sequenced material came from peripheral blood. The receptors were gathered from a man over 45 with acute or convalescent COVID-19. CDR3s include the opening cysteine and the closing phenylalanine or tryptophan. Fields, in order: J gene, D gene, V gene, clone size, CDR3 protein, CDR3 DNA. D genes are given only for firm matches. Where a row states a size, it is once, few, many or the class of an expanded clone; other rows omit it.

>TRBJ1-6|NA|TRBV20-1|NA
CSASVASEYNSPLHF
TGCAGTGCTAGTGTCGCAAGCGAGTATAATTCACCCCTCCACTTT
>TRBJ1-1|NA|TRBV24-1|few
CATSDFGRGNTEAFF
TGTGCCACCAGTGATTTCGGCAGGGGAAATACTGAAGCTTTCTTT
>TRBJ2-2|TRBD2|TRBV10-2|many
CASSRLALANTGELFF
TGCGCCAGCAGTCGACTAGCCCTCGCGAACACCGGGGAGCTGTTTTTT
>TRBJ1-1|NA|TRBV29-1|NA
CSGQTSMNTEAFF
TGCAGTGGACAGACTTCGATGAACACTGAAGCTTTCTTT
>TRBJ2-7|TRBD2|TRBV6-5|once
CASSYSSGTSGEQYF
TGTGCCAGCAGTTACTCATCTGGGACTAGCGGCGAGCAGTACTTC
>TRBJ1-6|NA|TRBV6-6|NA
CASSYSDRSPLHF
TGTGCCAGCAGTTACTCTGACAGGTCACCCCTCCACTTT
>TRBJ2-5|NA|TRBV10-3|NA
CAISRDQETQYF
TGTGCCATCAGTCGGGATCAAGAGACCCAGTACTTC
>TRBJ2-1|NA|TRBV9|NA
CASTPGLSYNEQFF
TGTGCCAGCACCCCGGGACTGTCCTACAATGAGCAGTTCTTC
>TRBJ1-5|NA|TRBV9|NA
CASSSGAGNQPQHF
TGTGCCAGCAGTAGCGGGGCGGGCAATCAGCCCCAGCATTTT
>TRBJ2-2|TRBD1|TRBV12-5|NA
CASGFSGQGSAGELFF
TGTGCTAGTGGTTTTTCGGGACAGGGGTCCGCCGGGGAGCTGTTTTTT
>TRBJ1-2|NA|TRBV5-8|once
CASSLNIEASYTF
TGTGCCAGCAGCTTAAATATTGAGGCAAGCTACACCTTC
>TRBJ2-3|TRBD1|TRBV2|NA
CASSVWDRGQADTQYF
TGTGCCAGCAGTGTATGGGACAGGGGGCAAGCAGATACGCAGTATTTT
>TRBJ1-5|NA|TRBV12-3/TRBV12-4|NA
CASSLGTSKPQHF
TGTGCCAGCAGTTTAGGGACTTCGAAGCCCCAGCATTTT
>TRBJ1-3|NA|TRBV5-1|NA
CASSFGGAGNTIYF
TGCGCCAGCAGCTTCGGGGGGGCTGGAAACACCATATATTTT
>TRBJ1-1|TRBD1|TRBV6-5|NA
CASSQPDRVYAFF
TGTGCCAGCAGCCAACCCGACAGGGTCTACGCTTTCTTT
>TRBJ2-3|TRBD2|TRBV2|NA
CASSWTSGTDTQYF
TGTGCCAGCAGTTGGACTAGCGGCACAGATACGCAGTATTTT
>TRBJ1-1|NA|TRBV30|few
CAWSRGTEAFF
TGTGCCTGGAGCAGAGGGACTGAAGCTTTCTTT
>TRBJ1-2|TRBD1|TRBV30|NA
CAWSFPENRGMGYTF
TGTGCCTGGAGTTTCCCTGAGAACAGGGGAATGGGCTACACCTTC
>TRBJ2-1|TRBD1|TRBV5-1|few
CASSRWDRGQRNNEQFF
TGCGCCAGCAGCCGATGGGACAGGGGCCAGAGGAACAATGAGCAGTTCTTC
>TRBJ1-6|TRBD1|TRBV2|NA
CASRTTTGGLLKSPLHF
TGTGCCAGCAGGACCACGACAGGGGGCCTGTTGAAGTCACCCCTCCACTTT
>TRBJ2-5|TRBD2|TRBV3-1/TRBV3-2|NA
CASSQDLTAGGPRETQYF
TGTGCCAGCAGCCAAGATCTTACGGCGGGGGGGCCCCGGGAGACCCAGTACTTC
>TRBJ1-1|TRBD1|TRBV6-6|few
CASSPRQGGNTEAFF
TGTGCCAGCAGTCCGCGACAGGGTGGGAACACTGAAGCTTTCTTT
>TRBJ2-1|TRBD2|TRBV9|few
CASSPGGNAYNEQFF
TGTGCCAGCAGCCCGGGGGGGAACGCCTACAATGAGCAGTTCTTC
>TRBJ2-1|NA|TRBV9|NA
CASSQTGRNEQFF
TGTGCCAGCTCCCAGACAGGTCGCAATGAGCAGTTCTTC